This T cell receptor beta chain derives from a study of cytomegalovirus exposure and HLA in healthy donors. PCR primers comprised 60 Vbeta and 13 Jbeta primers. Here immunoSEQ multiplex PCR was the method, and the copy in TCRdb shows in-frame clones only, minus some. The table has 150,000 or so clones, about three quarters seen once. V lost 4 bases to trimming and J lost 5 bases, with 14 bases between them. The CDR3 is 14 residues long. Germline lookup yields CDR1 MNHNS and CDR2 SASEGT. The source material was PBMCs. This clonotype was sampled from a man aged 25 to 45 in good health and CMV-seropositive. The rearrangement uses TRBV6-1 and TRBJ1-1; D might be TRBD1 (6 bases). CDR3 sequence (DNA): TGTGCCAGCAGTGTAGAGGGGGTCTGGACTGAAGCTTTCTTT. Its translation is CASSVEGVWTEAFF.